The clone carrying this TCR beta chain was observed a handful of times. The antigen is unknown. The CDR3 runs 15 residues. Germline V CDR1 and CDR2: SGDLS, YYNGEE. Trimming at V came to 3 bases and at J to 8 bases, leaving 8 bases not matched to a gene. The source of the sample is a study of cytomegalovirus exposure and HLA in healthy donors. 60 Vbeta and 13 Jbeta primers were used in PCR. Clones were sequenced by immunoSEQ multiplex PCR, and TCRdb holds only the in-frame ones, with some missing. The sample consists of about 190,000 clones, around 79% of them appearing once. Study findings and constraints: Among the sequence variants, a highly shared cluster was likely an artifact of sequencing.

Material: PBMCs. The chain joins TRBV9 to TRBJ2-1; 10 bases align to TRBD2. The clonotype was recovered from a woman under 30 in good health and CMV-seronegative. For the CDR3, the DNA is TGTGCCAGCAGCGCCAAAGCGGGAGGGCTCGATGAGCAGTTCTTC. Its protein product is CASSAKAGGLDEQFF.